This entry lists 32 T cell receptor beta chains sequenced from one sample in a study of blood T cell repertoires in COVID-19. Only in-frame clones appear in the TCRdb table, and some are missing; sequencing was by immunoSEQ multiplex PCR. The table lists 340,000 or so clones, 80% to 90% of them singletons. Sample: PBMCs or T cells enriched from blood (not recorded which). All receptors come from a woman aged 40-49 years with acute COVID-19.

This clone was found a few times. The rearrangement joins TRBV25-1 to TRBJ1-1; 10 bases map to TRBD1. V trimming: 4 bases; J trimming: 11 bases; junction bases outside the gene matches: 1. The CDR3 runs to 11 residues. Germline lookup yields CDR1 MGHDK and CDR2 SYGVNS. This CDR3 reads CASSGGQGAFF. The CDR3 DNA is TGTGCCAGCAGTGGGGGACAGGGGGCTTTCTTT. Using reference TRBV25-1 and TRBJ1-1 for the parts outside the CDR3, the full variable domain is EADIYQTPRYLVIGTGKKITLECSQTMGHDKMYWYQQDPGMELHLIHYSYGVNSTEKGDLSSESTVSRIRTEHFPLTLESARPSHTSQYLCASSGGQGAFFGQGTRLTVV.

The chain couples TRBV18 to TRBJ1-1; a possible D gene is TRBD1 (6 bases). Looked up from germline, CDR1 is KGHSH and CDR2 is LQKENI. The CDR3 loop spans 17 amino acids. The ends were cut back, 3 bases at V and 2 bases at J, with 19 bases in the middle. The CDR3 DNA is TGTGCCAGCTCACCGACCCAATATTCAGGGGCTAACACTGAAGCTTTCTTT. Protein sequence: CASSPTQYSGANTEAFF.

The rearrangement uses TRBV3-1 (or the pseudogene TRBV3-2) and TRBJ1-1; TRBD1 matches 8 bases. CDR3 length equals 15 residues. V lost 4 bases, J lost 3 bases, and 7 bases stayed unmatched. Germline V gene data show CDR1 as LGHDT and CDR2 as YNNKEL (reference sequence). CDR3 DNA sequence: TGTGCCAGCAGCCTCGCCGGGACAGGTTACACTGAAGCTTTCTTT. It yields the protein CASSLAGTGYTEAFF.

The CDR3 is CASSSTGLASYEQYF. Here the CDR3 DNA reads TGTGCCAGCAGTTCTACAGGGTTAGCCTCGTACGAGCAGTACTTC. The chain employs TRBV28 and TRBJ2-7; tentative D call: TRBD1 (6 bases). Trimming stripped 4 bases from V and 4 bases from J, with 17 bases between. The CDR3 is 15 residues long. The germline CDR1 and CDR2 sequences are MDHEN and SYDVKM.

V and J are TRBV7-2 and TRBJ2-3; 7 bases align to TRBD2. The germline V gene has CDR1 SGHTA and CDR2 FQGNSA. Unmatched junction bases numbered 10, after V lost 1 base and J lost 6 bases. The CDR3 has 16 amino acids. CDR3 nucleotides: TGTGCCAGCAGCTTAGATTCGGGGGGTAGGGTGGATACGCAGTATTTT. Translation: CASSLDSGGRVDTQYF.

The chain carries TRBV5-1 and TRBJ2-2; D might be TRBD1 (6 bases). Trimming stripped 0 bases from V and 4 bases from J, with 10 bases between. Germline CDR1 is SGHRS and CDR2 is YFSETQ. The CDR3 contains 15 residues. The chain's CDR3 is CASSLDRGGTGELFF. DNA of the CDR3: TGCGCCAGCAGCTTGGACCGAGGGGGCACCGGGGAGCTGTTTTTT.

This clone was seen only once. This chain links TRBV4-3 with TRBJ2-7, with unresolved D. Germline V lookup: CDR1 LGHNA, CDR2 YSLEER. The V end was cut by 1 base, the J end by 2 bases, with 12 bases between. This CDR3 spans 15 amino acids. CDR3 nucleotide sequence: TGCGCCAGCAGCCAAGGGTGGCAGATTCCCTACGAGCAGTACTTC. This codes for CASSQGWQIPYEQYF.

DNA of the CDR3: TGTGCCACCAAAGAGAACAATGAGCAGTTCTTC. Its translation is CATKENNEQFF. V is TRBV24-1 and J is TRBJ2-1, with no clear D. The V end was cut by 8 bases, the J end by 5 bases, with 6 bases between. The CDR3 sequence is 11 residues long. Germline V CDR1 and CDR2: KGHDR, SFDVKD.

V and J are TRBV5-6 and TRBJ1-3; a weak D match, TRBD1 (6 bases). This CDR3 comprises 16 residues. Looked up from germline, CDR1 is SGHDT and CDR2 is YYEEEE. V was clipped by 0 bases and J by 0 bases, with 10 bases between them. In nucleotides, the CDR3 is TGTGCCAGCAGCTTGGCCGGGACACCCTCTGGAAACACCATATATTTT. Its protein is CASSLAGTPSGNTIYF.

In its sample, this clone was seen many times. The chain uses TRBV28 and TRBJ2-7; D is uncertain. V shed 3 bases and J shed 0 bases, with 9 bases lying between them. Germline V gene lookup returns CDR1 MDHEN and CDR2 SYDVKM. This CDR3 region has 14 residues. The DNA for the CDR3 is TGTGCCAGCAGTTTGTCTCGGAGCTCCTACGAGCAGTACTTC. Residues: CASSLSRSSYEQYF. The full variable domain, completed using reference TRBV28 and TRBJ2-7, is DVKVTQSSRYLVKRTGEKVFLECVQDMDHENMFWYRQDPGLGLRLIYFSYDVKMKEKGDIPEGYSVSREKKERFSLILESASTNQTSMYLCASSLSRSSYEQYFGPGTRLTVT.

V gene TRBV6-5 combines with J gene TRBJ1-2; TRBD1 matches at 8 bases. This CDR3 spans 13 amino acids. Trimming took 8 bases from V and 2 from J; bases not matched to a gene: 4. CDR1 MNHEY and CDR2 SVGAGI come from the germline V gene. The chain's CDR3 is CASWDRSNYGYTF. The CDR3 bases are TGTGCCAGCTGGGACAGGTCAAACTATGGCTACACCTTC.

This chain uses TRBV5-8 with TRBJ2-1, with D maybe TRBD2 (5 bases). V was pared by 3 bases and J by 5 bases, with 15 bases between. The CDR3 loop spans 15 amino acids. Looked up from germline, CDR1 is SGHTS and CDR2 is YDEGEE. CDR3 DNA: TGTGCCAGCAGCTCCTTTGTCGAGGGCGACAATGAGCAGTTCTTC. Its translation is CASSSFVEGDNEQFF.

This clone was seen a few times. The chain recombines TRBV19 with TRBJ1-5; D is unclear. The germline V and J ends were trimmed by 7 bases and 5 bases, with 21 bases remaining between them. The length of the CDR3 is 16 residues. The germline CDR1 and CDR2 sequences are LNHDA and SQIVND (reference sequence). The CDR3 coding sequence is TGTGCCAGTACCGCGAACAAACTTTGGAGAGATCAGCCCCAGCATTTT. This translates into CASTANKLWRDQPQHF. Full variable domain (remainder filled in from reference TRBV19 and TRBJ1-5): DGGITQSPKYLFRKEGQNVTLSCEQNLNHDAMYWYRQDPGQGLRLIYYSQIVNDFQKGDIAEGYSVSREKKESFPLTVTSAQKNPTAFYLCASTANKLWRDQPQHFGDGTRLSIL.

This clone was counted ten times or more. This CDR3 is CASSEGSAAGELFF. CDR3 DNA: TGTGCCAGCAGTGAAGGTAGCGCCGCCGGGGAGCTGTTTTTT. This chain joins TRBV6-4 and TRBJ2-2; D is perhaps TRBD2 (5 bases). This CDR3 contains 14 residues. Per the germline V gene, CDR1 is MRHNA and CDR2 is SNTAGT. V shed 3 bases and J shed 6 bases, with 11 bases lying between them.

This rearrangement joins TRBV4-1 to TRBJ1-2; 10 bases are a match to TRBD1. Germline V gene data show CDR1 as MGHRA and CDR2 as YSYEKL. The CDR3 has 16 amino acids. J lost 3 bases, V lost 1 base, and 5 bases had no gene match. In DNA, the CDR3 is TGCGCCAGCAGCCAAGGGAAGGACAGGGGGGACTATGGCTACACCTTC. It yields the protein CASSQGKDRGDYGYTF.

The V call is TRBV7-8, the J call TRBJ2-1; 9 nucleotides agree with TRBD2. Germline V lookup: CDR1 SGHVS, CDR2 FQNEAQ. The CDR3 has 17 residues. Trimming cost V 1 base and J 5 bases; bases outside gene matches: 9. The CDR3 DNA reads TGTGCCAGCAGCTTAGTCGGATGGACTAGCGACCACAATGAGCAGTTCTTC. This translates into CASSLVGWTSDHNEQFF.

Of note for this clone: This same CDR3 is encoded by further DNA sequences in the sample. This chain joins TRBV19 and TRBJ1-2, with D perhaps TRBD1 (5 bases). The ends were cut back, 2 bases at V and 7 bases at J, with 8 bases in the middle. The CDR3 has 12 residues. Germline V lookup: CDR1 LNHDA, CDR2 SQIVND (reference sequence). CDR3: CASSIQGGGYTF. For the CDR3, the DNA is TGTGCCAGTAGTATACAGGGAGGTGGCTACACCTTC.

The chain links TRBV7-2 to TRBJ1-4; a possible D gene is TRBD1 (6 bases). V gave up 5 bases and J gave up 8 bases, with 15 bases separating them. The CDR3 totals 14 residues. Looked up from germline, CDR1 is SGHTA and CDR2 is FQGNSA. CDR3 in amino acids: CASSARDTWEKLFF. The CDR3 bases are TGTGCCAGCAGCGCACGGGACACCTGGGAAAAACTGTTTTTT.

The chain uses TRBV6-5 and TRBJ2-7; a possible D gene is TRBD2 (5 bases). V lost 10 bases and J 0 bases, leaving 13 bases between the germline ends. The CDR3 loop spans 13 amino acids. Germline V lookup: CDR1 MNHEY, CDR2 SVGAGI. The CDR3 sequence: CATEGSYSYEQYF. The CDR3 DNA follows: TGTGCCACCGAGGGATCGTACTCCTACGAGCAGTACTTC.

This chain links TRBV9 with TRBJ2-2; D is unclear. The CDR3 has 16 residues. V dropped 0 bases and J dropped 0 bases, with 9 bases sitting between them. The V gene's germline CDR1 is SGDLS and CDR2 YYNGEE. Here the CDR3 DNA reads TGTGCCAGCAGCGTAGTTACTTCCCCGAACACCGGGGAGCTGTTTTTT. Translation gives CASSVVTSPNTGELFF.

The chain is built from TRBV2 and TRBJ2-5; D is ambiguous. V was clipped by 7 bases and J by 0 bases, with 15 bases between them. This CDR3 is built from 15 residues. Per the germline V gene, CDR1 is SNHLY and CDR2 is FYNNEI. The CDR3 loop reads CASTAFGLYQETQYF. The DNA for the CDR3 is TGTGCCAGCACCGCCTTCGGGTTGTACCAAGAGACCCAGTACTTC.

The chain is built from TRBV7-2 and TRBJ1-1; D is uncertain. The V end lost 0 bases, the J end lost 5 bases, and 10 bases lay between the germline ends. Germline-derived CDR1 and CDR2 are SGHTA and FQGNSA. This CDR3 spans 14 amino acids. The CDR3 region has the DNA TGTGCCAGCAGCTTAGCGGAGAGGGTAACTGAAGCTTTCTTT. Protein product: CASSLAERVTEAFF.

The chain couples TRBV11-2 to TRBJ2-7, with D possibly matching TRBD2 (6 bases). CDR1 and CDR2 (germline): SGHAT, FQNNGV. Trimming left V 5 bases short and J 3 bases short, with 14 bases between. CDR3 length: 14 residues. In nucleotides, the CDR3 is TGTGCCAGCAGCCCCTGGACTACTGTCTACGAGCAGTACTTC. This encodes CASSPWTTVYEQYF.

This chain links TRBV18 with TRBJ1-1; 9 bases line up with TRBD1. From germline, CDR1 is KGHSH and CDR2 LQKENI. The CDR3 length is 12 residues. The V gene end was trimmed by 3 bases and the J gene end by 8 bases; junction bases not matched to a gene: 1. CDR3 sequence: CASSPGTGEAFF. The CDR3 DNA is TGTGCCAGCTCACCCGGGACAGGGGAAGCTTTCTTT.

The chain joins TRBV9 to TRBJ1-6; D possibly corresponds to TRBD1 (6 bases). Germline V gene lookup returns CDR1 SGDLS and CDR2 YYNGEE. The CDR3 contains 14 residues. The V and J ends lost 3 bases and 7 bases respectively, with 11 bases between them. The CDR3 nucleotides read TGTGCCAGCAGCGCACAGGGTATGAATTCACCCCTCCACTTT. This codes for CASSAQGMNSPLHF.

This clone was seen a single time. J is TRBJ1-3 and V is TRBV14, with no clear D. The CDR3 is 13 amino acids. V gave up 8 bases and J gave up 0 bases, with 8 bases separating them. Germline V gene lookup returns CDR1 SGHDN and CDR2 FVKESK. CDR3 amino acids: CASALASGNTIYF. The CDR3 DNA reads TGTGCCAGCGCGTTAGCCTCTGGAAACACCATATATTTT. The full variable domain, its missing parts supplied by reference TRBV14 and TRBJ1-3, is EAGVTQFPSHSVIEKGQTVTLRCDPISGHDNLYWYRRVMGKEIKFLLHFVKESKQDESGMPNNRFLAERTGGTYSTLKVQPAELEDSGVYFCASALASGNTIYFGEGSWLTVV.

The chain joins TRBV18 to TRBJ2-6, with 7 bases matching TRBD1. V lost 0 bases, J lost 2 bases, and 10 bases stayed unmatched. CDR1 is KGHSH, CDR2 LQKENI, per germline. The CDR3 has 19 amino acids. CDR3 amino acids: CASSPPIQGKSPGANVLTF. Written as DNA, the CDR3 is TGTGCCAGCTCACCACCGATACAGGGGAAGAGCCCTGGGGCCAACGTCCTGACTTTC.

As to this clone: Other DNA sequences in the sample encode the same CDR3. The chain couples TRBV18 to TRBJ1-1, with D hard to call. This CDR3 spans 14 amino acids. Germline lookup yields CDR1 KGHSH and CDR2 LQKENI. Trimming shortened V by 1 base and J by 4 bases, and 10 bases separated the two germline ends. The CDR3 reads CASSPLVEGTEAFF. In DNA, the CDR3 is TGTGCCAGCTCACCACTGGTTGAGGGCACTGAAGCTTTCTTT.

The chain uses TRBV28 and TRBJ1-1, with 10 positions matching TRBD1. Trimming cost V 6 bases and J 3 bases; bases outside gene matches: 10. The CDR3 sequence is 16 residues long. From germline, CDR1 is MDHEN and CDR2 SYDVKM. This chain's CDR3 is CASSTGGQGSHTEAFF. CDR3 DNA sequence: TGTGCCAGCAGCACGGGGGGACAGGGGTCTCACACTGAAGCTTTCTTT.

The chain couples TRBV6-2 or TRBV6-3 to TRBJ2-1; 9 positions match TRBD1. CDR1 MNHEY and CDR2 SVGEGT come from the germline V gene. Trimming cost V 5 bases and J 5 bases; bases outside gene matches: 13. The CDR3 sequence is 17 residues long. In DNA form, the CDR3 reads TGTGCCAGCAGTAAGACTGCCGGGACAGGGTTCCACAATGAGCAGTTCTTC. Protein sequence: CASSKTAGTGFHNEQFF.

The rearrangement links TRBV4-1 to TRBJ2-7; D not certain. Per the germline V gene, CDR1 is MGHRA and CDR2 is YSYEKL. Trimming shortened V by 0 bases and J by 2 bases, and 8 bases separated the two germline ends. The CDR3 length is 14 residues. The CDR3 is CASSQDPQTYEQYF. The CDR3 region has the DNA TGCGCCAGCAGCCAAGATCCACAGACCTACGAGCAGTACTTC.

This rearrangement joins TRBV5-1 to TRBJ1-4; D is uncertain. CDR3 length equals 15 residues. From germline, CDR1 is SGHRS and CDR2 YFSETQ. With 1 base removed from V and 6 bases from J, the gap between germline ends came to 13 bases. The CDR3 nucleotides are TGCGCCAGCAGCTTGTCAGGAGGGCGGTATGAAAAACTGTTTTTT. Translating gives CASSLSGGRYEKLFF.